This TCR beta chain was recorded in a study of T cells in Graves' hyperthyroidism and ophthalmopathy. Study at large: Peripheral blood was acquired at first diagnosis, ahead of any therapy whatsoever.

RNA transcripts yielded amplified TCR beta CDR3 regions. Carried out on the TCR CDR3, a first-round RT-PCR used the HTBI primer set. A single record per CDR3 protein comes from TCRdb applying MiXCR to the multiplex PCR reads. The table lists over 650,000 distinct CDR3 sequences, less than 20% of them singletons, with under 10% in the top ten. Whole-study findings and limits: Clonotypes that were expanded in thyroid above 0.001 mostly appeared in blood too.

In its sample, this clonotype was seen a few times. Its antigen is not identified. Exclusions: uncontrolled infection, other autoimmune disease, pregnancy, lactation. Around 9.9 ml of fresh peripheral blood supplied the PBMCs. The CDR3 has 15 residues. CDR1 SGHVS and CDR2 FQNEAQ come from the germline V gene. V gave up 5 bases and J gave up 2 bases, with 10 bases separating them. The sequenced sample was blood. The TCR sequence derives from a young man with Graves' hyperthyroidism. The J gene is TRBJ1-6, the V gene TRBV7-8; D ambiguous. The CDR3 DNA reads TGTGCCAGCAGCAAGTGGGAAACCTATAATTCACCCCTCCACTTT. Protein: CASSKWETYNSPLHF.